This is a list of T cell receptor beta chains from one sample in a study of blood T cell repertoires in COVID-19. Repertoires were generated with immunoSEQ multiplex PCR, while TCRdb's copy carries only in-frame clones and drops some. The sample holds 75,000 to 100,000 clones, approximately 86% seen once. The sample taken for sequencing was peripheral blood. Receptor source: an elderly woman with acute or convalescent COVID-19. Both conserved end residues are part of each CDR3. Each record gives: clone size, D gene, V gene, J gene, CDR3 DNA, CDR3 protein. A D gene is named only where the DNA matches it firmly. Where a row states a size, it is once, few, many or the class of an expanded clone; other rows omit it.

few	TRBD1	TRBV12-5	TRBJ2-7	TGTGCTAGTGGTATCGGACAGGGCCCCGGCGAGCAGTACTTC	CASGIGQGPGEQYF
.	TRBD2	TRBV6-4	TRBJ2-3	TGTGCCAGCAGTCCCTTTGCAGGGAGGGCTCAGTATTTT	CASSPFAGRAQYF
few	TRBD1	TRBV7-2	TRBJ2-7	TGTGCCAGCAGCCTAGGGACAGGGGGCGAGTACGAGCAGTACTTC	CASSLGTGGEYEQYF
.	TRBD1	TRBV4-2	TRBJ1-2	TGTGCCAGCAGCCAAGATCACAGGGGCGGAACCTATGGCTACACCTTC	CASSQDHRGGTYGYTF
.	.	TRBV25-1	TRBJ2-6	TGTGCCAGCAGTGAGACAGCCTACTCTGGGGCCAACGTCCTGACTTTC	CASSETAYSGANVLTF
.	.	TRBV28	TRBJ1-4	TGTGCCAGCAGTTTGGCCAGGGCCACAACTAATGAAAAACTGTTTTTT	CASSLARATTNEKLFF
.	.	TRBV6-1	TRBJ1-4	TGTGCCAGCAGTGCAGCAGCGTATGAAAAACTGTTTTTT	CASSAAAYEKLFF
few	TRBD1	TRBV25-1	TRBJ1-2	TGTGCCAGCAATACCGGGACAGGACAACCAGGGGGTGGCTACACCTTC	CASNTGTGQPGGGYTF
.	TRBD2	TRBV19	TRBJ2-2	TGTGCCTCCCGGCCGCTAGCGGGGCCCGGGGAGCTGTTTTTT	CASRPLAGPGELFF
.	.	TRBV27	TRBJ1-1	TGTGCCAGCGGAGACGTGAAGACTGAAGCTTTCTTT	CASGDVKTEAFF
.	.	TRBV20-1	TRBJ2-7	TGCAGTGCTAGTCCCCCCAGGGCCAGCCTCTCCTACGAGCAGTACTTC	CSASPPRASLSYEQYF
few	TRBD1	TRBV19	TRBJ1-6	TGTGCCAGTAGTACTAGACAGGGCTCCTTTGATTCACCCCTCCACTTT	CASSTRQGSFDSPLHF
.	.	TRBV7-3	TRBJ2-1	TGTGCCAGCAGCTTAAACAGGGTCTACAATGAGCAGTTCTTC	CASSLNRVYNEQFF
few	.	TRBV6-5	TRBJ1-1	TGTGCCAGCAGTTACTCGAGTGGTTGGACTGAAGCTTTCTTT	CASSYSSGWTEAFF
.	.	TRBV29-1	TRBJ1-2	TGCAGCGTTGAAGGTGCCAGGGGCGCTAACTATGGCTACACCTTC	CSVEGARGANYGYTF
.	.	TRBV11-1	TRBJ2-5	TGTGCCAGCAGCCCCGACTCCGACAGCTACCAAGAGACCCAGTACTTC	CASSPDSDSYQETQYF